This TCR beta chain was retrieved from a study of cytomegalovirus exposure and HLA in healthy donors. Study details: The same platform as the roughly 670 first-cohort repertoires was used for the 100 to 150 validation repertoires, a later analysis reported. Notes on the study in general: Listed as cytomegalovirus-associated were 150 or so TCR beta chains. It was found in a later analysis that first-cohort TCR clusters tended to co-occur in the 90 to 150 validation repertoires.

Measured with immunoSEQ multiplex PCR; TCRdb has only the in-frame clones, and not every one. The sample has about 56,000 clones, roughly 92% seen once. Worth noting for this clone: Its antigen is undetermined.

The donors belonged to the roughly 130-subject validation cohort, separate from the roughly 650-subject first cohort. Input material: PBMCs. The TCR was taken from a young man in good health and CMV-seronegative.

CDR3 in amino acids: CASSFRGNVDYGYTF. The CDR3 nucleotides read TGTGCCAGCAGTTTTCGGGGAAATGTTGACTATGGCTACACCTTC. This rearrangement joins TRBV28 to TRBJ1-2; D ambiguous. Germline V CDR1 and CDR2: MDHEN, SYDVKM. The germline V and J ends were trimmed by 3 bases and 3 bases, with 14 bases remaining between them. The CDR3 sequence is 15 residues long.